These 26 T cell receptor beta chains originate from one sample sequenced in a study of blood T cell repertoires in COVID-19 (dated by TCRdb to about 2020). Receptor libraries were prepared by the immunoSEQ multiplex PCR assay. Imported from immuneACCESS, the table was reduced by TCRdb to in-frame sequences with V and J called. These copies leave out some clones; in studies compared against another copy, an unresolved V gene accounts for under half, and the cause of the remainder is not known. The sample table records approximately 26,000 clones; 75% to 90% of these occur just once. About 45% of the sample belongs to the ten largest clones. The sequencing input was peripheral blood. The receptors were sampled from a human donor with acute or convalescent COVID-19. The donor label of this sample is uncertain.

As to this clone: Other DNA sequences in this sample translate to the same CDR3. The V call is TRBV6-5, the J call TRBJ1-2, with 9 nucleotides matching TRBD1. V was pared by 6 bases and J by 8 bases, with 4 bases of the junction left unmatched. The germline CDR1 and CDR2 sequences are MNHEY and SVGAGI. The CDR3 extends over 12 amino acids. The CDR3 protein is CASRRDRDGYTF. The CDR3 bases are TGTGCCAGCAGAAGGGACAGGGACGGCTACACCTTC.

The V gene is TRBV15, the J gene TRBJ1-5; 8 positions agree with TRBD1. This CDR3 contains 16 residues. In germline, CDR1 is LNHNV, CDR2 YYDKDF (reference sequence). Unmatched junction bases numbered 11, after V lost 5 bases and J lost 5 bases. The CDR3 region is CATSFGQGPSYQPQHF. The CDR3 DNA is TGTGCCACCAGCTTCGGACAGGGACCGTCCTATCAGCCCCAGCATTTT.

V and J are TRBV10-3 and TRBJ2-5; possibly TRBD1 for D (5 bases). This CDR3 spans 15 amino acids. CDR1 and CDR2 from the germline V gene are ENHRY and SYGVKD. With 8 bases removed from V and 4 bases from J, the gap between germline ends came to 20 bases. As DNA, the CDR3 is TGTGCCATCCGCGACAGTGAGGCTGGCGGAGAGACCCAGTACTTC. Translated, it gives CAIRDSEAGGETQYF.

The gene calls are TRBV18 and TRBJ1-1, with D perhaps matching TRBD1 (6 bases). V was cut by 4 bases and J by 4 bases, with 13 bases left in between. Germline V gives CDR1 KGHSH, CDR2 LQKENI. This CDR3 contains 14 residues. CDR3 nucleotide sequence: TGTGCCAGCTCACTCTACCAGGGGAGCACTGAAGCTTTCTTT. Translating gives CASSLYQGSTEAFF.

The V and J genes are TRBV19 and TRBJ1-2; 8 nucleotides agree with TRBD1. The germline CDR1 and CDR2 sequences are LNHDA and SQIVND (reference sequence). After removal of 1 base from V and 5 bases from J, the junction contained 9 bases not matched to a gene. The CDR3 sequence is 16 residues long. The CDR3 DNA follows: TGTGCCAGTAGTATAGCTGGGCAGGGGGCATGGTATGGCTACACCTTC. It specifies CASSIAGQGAWYGYTF.

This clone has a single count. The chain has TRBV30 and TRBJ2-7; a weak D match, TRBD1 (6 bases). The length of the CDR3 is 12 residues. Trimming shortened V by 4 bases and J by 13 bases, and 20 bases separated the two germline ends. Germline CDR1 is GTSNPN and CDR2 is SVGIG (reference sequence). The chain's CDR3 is CAWTTGFYELYF. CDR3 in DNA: TGTGCCTGGACTACAGGGTTTTACGAGCTCTACTTC.

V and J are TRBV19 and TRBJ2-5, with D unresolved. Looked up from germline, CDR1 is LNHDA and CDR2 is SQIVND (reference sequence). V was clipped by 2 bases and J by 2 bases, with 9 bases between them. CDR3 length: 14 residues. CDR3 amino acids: CASSINARQETQYF. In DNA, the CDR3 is TGTGCCAGTAGTATAAATGCCAGGCAAGAGACCCAGTACTTC.

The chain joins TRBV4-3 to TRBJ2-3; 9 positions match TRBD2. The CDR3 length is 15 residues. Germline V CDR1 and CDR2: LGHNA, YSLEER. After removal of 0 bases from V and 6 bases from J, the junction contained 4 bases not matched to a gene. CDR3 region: CASSQDLLAGDTQYF. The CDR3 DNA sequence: TGCGCCAGCAGCCAAGATCTCCTAGCGGGGGATACGCAGTATTTT.

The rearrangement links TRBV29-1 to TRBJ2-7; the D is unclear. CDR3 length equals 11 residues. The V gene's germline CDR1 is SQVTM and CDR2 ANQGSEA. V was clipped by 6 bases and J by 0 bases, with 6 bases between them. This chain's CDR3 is CSVDISYEQYF. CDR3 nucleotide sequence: TGCAGCGTAGACATCTCCTACGAGCAGTACTTC.

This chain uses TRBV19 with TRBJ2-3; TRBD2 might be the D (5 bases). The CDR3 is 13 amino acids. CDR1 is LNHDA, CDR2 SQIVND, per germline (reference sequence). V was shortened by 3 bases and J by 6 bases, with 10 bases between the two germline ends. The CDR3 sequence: CASSIASLDTQYF. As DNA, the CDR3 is TGTGCCAGTAGTATTGCTAGCCTGGATACGCAGTATTTT.

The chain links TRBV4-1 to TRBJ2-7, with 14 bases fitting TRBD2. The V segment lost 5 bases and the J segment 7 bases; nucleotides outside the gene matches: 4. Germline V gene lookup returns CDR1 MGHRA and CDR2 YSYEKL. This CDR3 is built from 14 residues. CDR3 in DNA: TGCGCCAGCAGCAAGGGACTAGCGGGGGTGGAGCAGTACTTC. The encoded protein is CASSKGLAGVEQYF.

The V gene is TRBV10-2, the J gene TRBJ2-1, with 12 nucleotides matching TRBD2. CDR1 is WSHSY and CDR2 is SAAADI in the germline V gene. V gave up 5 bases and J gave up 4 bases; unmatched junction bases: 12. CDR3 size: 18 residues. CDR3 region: CASSFSPPTSGGYNEQFF. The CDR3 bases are TGCGCCAGCAGTTTCTCCCCCCCGACTAGCGGGGGATACAATGAGCAGTTCTTC.

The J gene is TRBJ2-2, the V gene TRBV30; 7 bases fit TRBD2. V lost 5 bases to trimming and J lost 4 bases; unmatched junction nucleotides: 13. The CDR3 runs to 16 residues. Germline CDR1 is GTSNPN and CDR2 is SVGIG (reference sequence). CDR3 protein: CAWGRRETSFTGELFF. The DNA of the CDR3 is TGTGCCTGGGGGAGGAGGGAGACTAGCTTCACCGGGGAGCTGTTTTTT.

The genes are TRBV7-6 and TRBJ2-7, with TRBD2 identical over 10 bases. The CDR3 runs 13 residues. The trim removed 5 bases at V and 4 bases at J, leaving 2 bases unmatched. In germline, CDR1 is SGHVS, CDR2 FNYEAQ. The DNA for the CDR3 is TGTGCCAGCAGCACGACTAGCGGGTACGAGCAGTACTTC. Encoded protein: CASSTTSGYEQYF.

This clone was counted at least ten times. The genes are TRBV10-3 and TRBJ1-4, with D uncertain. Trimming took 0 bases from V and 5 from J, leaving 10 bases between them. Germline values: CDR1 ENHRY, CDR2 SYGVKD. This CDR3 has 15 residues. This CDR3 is CAISESAGENEKLFF. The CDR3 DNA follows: TGTGCCATCAGTGAGTCGGCGGGCGAGAATGAAAAACTGTTTTTT.

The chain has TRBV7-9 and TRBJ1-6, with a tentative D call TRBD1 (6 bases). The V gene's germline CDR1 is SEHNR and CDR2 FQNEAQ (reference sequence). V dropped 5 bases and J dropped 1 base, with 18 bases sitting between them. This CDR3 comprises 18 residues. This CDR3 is CASSEQGGVRSYNSPLHF. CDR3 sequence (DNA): TGTGCCAGCAGCGAACAGGGAGGGGTGAGGTCCTATAATTCACCCCTCCACTTT.

The CDR3 nucleotides are TGTGCCAGCAGTTTATCGTCCGCGGGCATGTCCTATAATTCACCCCTCCACTTT. Translated: CASSLSSAGMSYNSPLHF. The rearrangement joins TRBV27 to TRBJ1-6; D gene ambiguous. This CDR3 comprises 18 residues. V shed 0 bases and J shed 1 base, with 13 bases lying between them. Germline values: CDR1 MNHEY, CDR2 SMNVEV (reference sequence).

CDR3: CASSLRGTYYEQYV. The CDR3 DNA follows: TGCGCCAGCAGTCTTAGAGGCACATACTACGAGCAGTACGTC. V gene TRBV23-1 combines with J gene TRBJ2-7; D is ambiguous. TRBV23-1 is known as an ORF, though its function is uncertain. The CDR3 totals 14 residues. V was pared by 4 bases and J by 3 bases, with 13 bases between.

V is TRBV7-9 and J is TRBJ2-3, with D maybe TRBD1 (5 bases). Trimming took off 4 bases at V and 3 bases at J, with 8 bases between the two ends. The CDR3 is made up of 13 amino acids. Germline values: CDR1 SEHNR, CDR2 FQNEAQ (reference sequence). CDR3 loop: CASSSSGTDTQYF. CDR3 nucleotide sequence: TGTGCCAGCAGCTCCTCAGGGACAGATACGCAGTATTTT.

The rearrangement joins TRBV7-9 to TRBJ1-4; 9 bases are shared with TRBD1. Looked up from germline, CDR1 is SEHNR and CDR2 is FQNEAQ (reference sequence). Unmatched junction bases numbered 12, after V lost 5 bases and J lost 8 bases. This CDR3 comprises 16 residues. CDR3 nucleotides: TGTGCCAGCAGCGAGAGGCTGACAGGGGGAAACGAAAAACTGTTTTTT. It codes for CASSERLTGGNEKLFF.

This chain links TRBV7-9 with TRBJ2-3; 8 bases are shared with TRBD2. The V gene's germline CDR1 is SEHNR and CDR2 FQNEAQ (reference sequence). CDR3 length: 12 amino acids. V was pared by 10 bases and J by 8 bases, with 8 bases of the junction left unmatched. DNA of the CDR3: TGTGCCACCAATAGCGGGGCCGCTACGCAGTATTTT. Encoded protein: CATNSGAATQYF.

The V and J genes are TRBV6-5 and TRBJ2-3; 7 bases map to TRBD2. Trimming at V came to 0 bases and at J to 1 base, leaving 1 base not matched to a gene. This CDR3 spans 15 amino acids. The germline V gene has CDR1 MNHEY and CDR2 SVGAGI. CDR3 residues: CASSYSGLRTDTQYF. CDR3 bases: TGTGCCAGCAGTTACTCGGGACTACGCACAGATACGCAGTATTTT.

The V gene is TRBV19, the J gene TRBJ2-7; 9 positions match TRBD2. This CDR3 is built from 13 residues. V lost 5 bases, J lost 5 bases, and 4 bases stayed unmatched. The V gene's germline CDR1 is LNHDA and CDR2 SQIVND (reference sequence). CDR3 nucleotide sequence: TGTGCCAGTAGTGCTAGCGGGAAAGACGAGCAGTACTTC. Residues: CASSASGKDEQYF.

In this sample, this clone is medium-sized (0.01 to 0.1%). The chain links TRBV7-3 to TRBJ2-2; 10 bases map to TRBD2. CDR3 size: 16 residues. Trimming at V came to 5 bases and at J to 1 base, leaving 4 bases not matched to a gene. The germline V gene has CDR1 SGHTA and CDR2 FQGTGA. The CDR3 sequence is CASSKWTSGNTGELFF. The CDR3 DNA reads TGTGCCAGCAGCAAATGGACTAGCGGGAACACCGGGGAGCTGTTTTTT.

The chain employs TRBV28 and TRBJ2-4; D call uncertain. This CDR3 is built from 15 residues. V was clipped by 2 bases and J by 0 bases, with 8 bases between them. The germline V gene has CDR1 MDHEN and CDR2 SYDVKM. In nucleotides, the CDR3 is TGTGCCAGCAGTTTAGAGAGACTAGCCAAAAACATTCAGTACTTC. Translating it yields CASSLERLAKNIQYF.

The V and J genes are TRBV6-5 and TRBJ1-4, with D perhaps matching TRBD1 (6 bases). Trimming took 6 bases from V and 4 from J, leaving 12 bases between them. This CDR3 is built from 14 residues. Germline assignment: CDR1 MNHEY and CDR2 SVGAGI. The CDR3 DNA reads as TGTGCCAGCAGGGTAGGACAGTTTAATGAAAAACTGTTTTTT. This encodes CASRVGQFNEKLFF.